Here is one T cell receptor (beta chain) with its context. Its antigen remains unknown. The record originates from a study of shared clonotypes between healthy human individuals. Notes on the study in general: Sorted-subset samples were not fully sequenced, rarefaction indicated.

Method: immunoSEQ multiplex PCR; TCRdb's copy keeps in-frame clones and lacks some. The sample has about 1 million clones; 75% are singletons. With 5 bases clipped from V and 5 bases from J, the junction kept 7 bases outside the gene matches. The CDR3 runs to 15 residues. The germline CDR1 and CDR2 sequences are SGHTA and FQGNSA. Sequences were obtained from memory CD4+ T cells sorted from blood. The sample's subset: CD45RA-negative fraction. The V gene is TRBV7-2, the J gene TRBJ2-5; 11 positions agree with TRBD2. The clonotype comes from a man aged 18 to 29 in good health. The CDR3 DNA follows: TGTGCCAGCAGCCTCACTAGCGGGAGTCGGGAGACCCAGTACTTC. This sequence encodes CASSLTSGSRETQYF.